The 11 T cell receptor beta chains reported below all come from one sample, sequenced in a study of beta chain features in type 1 diabetes. Study findings and constraints: Type 1 diabetes patients had moderately but significantly shorter TCRB CDR3s in all four CD4+ subsets.

These receptors have no known antigen. TCRB transcripts that were expressed got sequenced, as all of the isolated RNA had been reverse transcribed. TCRdb's copy holds only in-frame clones and misses some; the assay was immunoSEQ multiplex PCR. The table has some 170,000 clones, almost 65% seen once. What was sequenced was naive CD4+ T cells from blood. These receptors came from a man younger than 45 with type 1 diabetes.

V usage is TRBV30 and J usage is TRBJ2-6; 9 bases line up with TRBD1. Losses at the gene ends were 5 bases for V and 2 bases for J; bases not matched to a gene: 4. The CDR3 consists of 15 residues. Germline CDR1 and CDR2: GTSNPN and SVGIG (reference sequence). The chain's CDR3 is CAWGQGLTGANVLTF. CDR3 coding DNA: TGTGCCTGGGGACAGGGGTTGACTGGGGCCAACGTCCTGACTTTC.

This clone showed up just once. This chain uses TRBV28 with TRBJ2-3, with a tentative D call TRBD2 (7 bases). Trimming left V 11 bases short and J 0 bases short, with 12 bases between. The CDR3 is made up of 13 amino acids. CDR1 MDHEN and CDR2 SYDVKM come from the germline V gene. This CDR3 reads CALRGASTDTQYF. CDR3 DNA sequence: TGTGCCCTACGGGGGGCTAGCACAGATACGCAGTATTTT. Drawing the rest from reference TRBV28 and TRBJ2-3, the complete variable domain is DVKVTQSSRYLVKRTGEKVFLECVQDMDHENMFWYRQDPGLGLRLIYFSYDVKMKEKGDIPEGYSVSREKKERFSLILESASTNQTSMYLCALRGASTDTQYFGPGTRLTVL.

The V and J genes are TRBV7-2 and TRBJ2-5; 13 bases agree with TRBD2. V was clipped by 5 bases and J by 2 bases; unmatched bases: 5. The germline V gene encodes CDR1 SGHTA and CDR2 FQGNSA. The CDR3 extends over 16 amino acids. This chain's CDR3 is CASSRTSGGDQETQYF. DNA of the CDR3: TGTGCCAGCAGCCGGACTAGCGGGGGAGATCAAGAGACCCAGTACTTC.

The rearrangement joins TRBV5-4 to TRBJ2-7; TRBD1 matches at 9 bases. V was clipped by 4 bases and J by 3 bases; unmatched bases: 17. CDR1 and CDR2 (germline): SGHNT, YYREEE (reference sequence). The CDR3 spans 18 residues. CDR3: CASSKGTGITPEDYEQYF. The CDR3 DNA reads TGTGCCAGCAGCAAAGGGACAGGGATAACCCCCGAGGACTACGAGCAGTACTTC.

CDR3 amino acids: CATSRDSSGTLFF. The CDR3 DNA sequence: TGTGCCACCAGCAGAGATAGCTCGGGGACACTGTTTTTT. The chain recombines TRBV15 with TRBJ1-4; tentatively, D is TRBD1 (5 bases). CDR1 LNHNV and CDR2 YYDKDF come from the germline V gene (reference sequence). This CDR3 region has 13 residues. V lost 0 bases to trimming and J lost 13 bases, with 12 bases between them.

The chain's CDR3 is CASSPLRSHEQYF. The CDR3 region has the DNA TGTGCCAGCAGCCCGCTTAGGAGCCACGAGCAGTACTTC. This chain connects TRBV7-2 to TRBJ2-7; D is ambiguous. Germline V gene sequence: CDR1 SGHTA, CDR2 FQGNSA. The CDR3 is 13 amino acids. Trimming removed 5 bases at V and 5 bases at J, with 13 bases between.

The genes are TRBV9 and TRBJ2-3; D unresolved. The CDR3 covers 15 residues. In germline, CDR1 is SGDLS, CDR2 YYNGEE. V dropped 0 bases and J dropped 1 base, with 9 bases sitting between them. This chain's CDR3 is CASSVGVVGTDTQYF. The CDR3 DNA sequence: TGTGCCAGCAGCGTAGGGGTAGTAGGCACAGATACGCAGTATTTT.

V is TRBV14 and J is TRBJ2-7; the D is unclear. V was cut by 0 bases and J by 12 bases, with 12 bases left in between. There are 12 residues in the CDR3. Germline V lookup: CDR1 SGHDN, CDR2 FVKESK. For the CDR3, the DNA is TGTGCCAGCAGCCAAGAGCCCTGGCAGTGGTACTTC. This encodes CASSQEPWQWYF.

For the CDR3, the DNA is TGTGCCAGCTCCCCGGGGGCAGGCTCCTACAATGAGCAGTTCTTC. Amino acid sequence: CASSPGAGSYNEQFF. The chain has TRBV18 and TRBJ2-1; D is perhaps TRBD1 or TRBD2 (6 bases each). Germline CDR1 reads KGHSH; CDR2 reads LQKENI. The ends were cut back, 6 bases at V and 0 bases at J, with 12 bases in the middle. The CDR3 is 15 amino acids.

This clone was seen a few times. The genes are TRBV4-1 and TRBJ1-3; D unclear. This CDR3 contains 16 residues. Germline V lookup: CDR1 MGHRA, CDR2 YSYEKL. The germline V and J ends were trimmed by 0 bases and 1 base, with 10 bases remaining between them. The CDR3 here is CASSQDWSGSGNTIYF. CDR3 DNA: TGCGCCAGCAGCCAAGATTGGTCCGGATCTGGAAACACCATATATTTT.

This chain connects TRBV29-1 to TRBJ2-7; TRBD1 matches at 8 bases. Germline CDR1 SQVTM, CDR2 ANQGSEA. CDR3 size: 12 residues. Trimming cost V 5 bases and J 4 bases; bases outside gene matches: 4. The CDR3: CSVSGTGYEQYF. The CDR3 DNA reads TGCAGCGTTTCGGGGACAGGATACGAGCAGTACTTC.